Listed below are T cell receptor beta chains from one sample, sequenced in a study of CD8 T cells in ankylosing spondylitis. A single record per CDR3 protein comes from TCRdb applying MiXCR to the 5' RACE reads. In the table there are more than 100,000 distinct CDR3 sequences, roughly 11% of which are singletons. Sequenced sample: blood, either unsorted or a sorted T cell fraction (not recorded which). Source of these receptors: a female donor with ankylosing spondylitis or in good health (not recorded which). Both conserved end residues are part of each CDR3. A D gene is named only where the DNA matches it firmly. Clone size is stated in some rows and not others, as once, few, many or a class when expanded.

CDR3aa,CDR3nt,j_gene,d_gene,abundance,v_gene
CASTSYREMNTEAFF,TGTGCCAGCACCTCTTACCGGGAGATGAACACTGAAGCTTTCTTT,TRBJ1-1,-,many,TRBV28
CASIPGLEGEQFF,TGTGCCAGCATCCCTGGTTTGGAGGGTGAGCAGTTCTTC,TRBJ2-1,-,-,TRBV11-3
CASSLRMAGGNEQFF,TGTGCCAGCAGCTTACGAATGGCGGGGGGCAATGAGCAGTTCTTC,TRBJ2-1,TRBD2,many,TRBV7-2
CASSLRLYNEQFF,TGTGCCAGCAGTCTCCGACTATACAATGAGCAGTTCTTC,TRBJ2-1,-,many,TRBV6-2/TRBV6-3
CASSELPGQAGGQNTGELFF,TGCGCCAGCAGCGAACTCCCGGGACAGGCGGGGGGACAGAACACCGGGGAGCTGTTTTTT,TRBJ2-2,-,many,TRBV5-1
CASSLLETQYF,TGTGCCAGCAGCTTACTTGAGACCCAGTACTTC,TRBJ2-5,-,many,TRBV7-2
CASSLAILAVRNEQFF,TGTGCCAGCAGCTTAGCGATACTAGCGGTCCGCAATGAGCAGTTCTTC,TRBJ2-1,TRBD2,many,TRBV7-2
CASSLEGFYEQYF,TGCGCCAGCAGCTTGGAAGGCTTCTACGAGCAGTACTTC,TRBJ2-7,-,many,TRBV5-1
CASSPTGSGGARDTQYF,TGTGCCAGCAGCCCAACTGGCAGCGGGGGGGCAAGAGATACGCAGTATTTT,TRBJ2-3,TRBD2,-,TRBV7-3
CASSQVGRSGNTIYF,TGTGCCAGCAGCCAAGTCGGGCGCTCCGGAAACACCATATATTTT,TRBJ1-3,-,many,TRBV4-2
CASSALRALPNTGELFF,TGTGCCAGCAGCGCCCTTCGGGCGTTGCCGAACACCGGGGAGCTGTTTTTT,TRBJ2-2,-,many,TRBV9
CASSYQAMETQYF,TGTGCCAGCAGTTATCAGGCCATGGAGACCCAGTACTTC,TRBJ2-5,-,few,TRBV6-6
CAWTREGAVQPQHF,TGTGCCTGGACTCGGGAGGGGGCTGTTCAGCCCCAGCATTTT,TRBJ1-5,TRBD1,many,TRBV30
CASSPRSGRWGTDTQYF,TGTGCCAGCAGCCCCCGTTCGGGCCGCTGGGGCACAGATACGCAGTATTTT,TRBJ2-3,-,few,TRBV7-2
CASSEIDGGAENSPLHF,TGTGCCAGCAGTGAAATTGATGGGGGCGCTGAGAATTCACCCCTCCACTTT,TRBJ1-6,-,few,TRBV2
CSVEDREVNTEAFF,TGCAGCGTTGAAGATCGGGAAGTGAACACTGAAGCTTTCTTT,TRBJ1-1,-,many,TRBV29-1
CASSLESGDTQYF,TGTGCCAGCAGCTTAGAGTCGGGAGATACGCAGTATTTT,TRBJ2-3,-,-,TRBV11-2
CASSSGQPQHF,TGTGCCAGCAGCTCGGGCCAGCCCCAGCATTTT,TRBJ1-5,-,many,TRBV28
CVNSLFSSSGADNEQFF,TGCGTCAACAGCTTATTTTCCAGTAGCGGGGCGGACAATGAGCAGTTCTTC,TRBJ2-1,TRBD2,once,TRBV5-1
CTSSAQTGGGYTF,TGTACCAGCAGTGCCCAGACAGGGGGTGGCTACACCTTC,TRBJ1-2,TRBD1,-,TRBV12-3/TRBV12-4
CASSFLFGEQFF,TGTGCCAGCAGTTTCCTTTTCGGTGAGCAGTTCTTC,TRBJ2-1,-,many,TRBV27
CASSLGWTSGYEQYF,TGCGCCAGCAGCTTGGGATGGACTAGCGGGTACGAGCAGTACTTC,TRBJ2-7,TRBD2,many,TRBV5-1
CASSLEGGPLVSYNEQFF,TGTGCCAGCAGCTTGGAGGGAGGGCCTTTAGTTTCCTACAATGAGCAGTTCTTC,TRBJ2-1,TRBD2,many,TRBV11-1
CASKTAGEFQFF,TGTGCCAGCAAGACGGCGGGGGAGTTCCAGTTCTTC,TRBJ2-1,TRBD2,many,TRBV27
CASTRALGTGRHEQYF,TGTGCCAGTACTAGAGCCCTTGGGACAGGGAGGCACGAGCAGTACTTC,TRBJ2-7,TRBD1,-,TRBV19
CASSEPGDSPLHF,TGCGCCAGCAGTGAACCAGGGGACTCACCCCTCCACTTT,TRBJ1-6,-,-,TRBV5-1
CASRAYGESNEKLFF,TGTGCCAGCAGGGCCTATGGGGAGTCTAATGAAAAACTGTTTTTT,TRBJ1-4,-,few,TRBV27
CASSEAEANTQYF,TGTGCCAGCAGTGAAGCAGAGGCAAATACGCAGTATTTT,TRBJ2-3,-,many,TRBV6-1
CASSPRGRSSYEQYF,TGTGCCAGCTCACCACGGGGCAGGAGCTCCTACGAGCAGTACTTC,TRBJ2-7,-,few,TRBV18
CASRKQTGDHQGAFF,TGCGCCAGCAGAAAACAGACAGGGGATCACCAGGGGGCTTTCTTT,TRBJ1-1,TRBD1,many,TRBV5-1